One and the same sample provided the 18 T cell receptor beta chains below, sequenced in a study of T cell changes during pregnancy in multiple sclerosis. Sequencing was performed with immunoSEQ multiplex PCR; in TCRdb, only in-frame clones are kept and a portion is missing. The sample lists 69,000 or so clones; approximately 91% were seen once. The sequences come from peripheral blood, collected in the third trimester of pregnancy. Source of these receptors: a female donor with multiple sclerosis, enrolled in a pregnancy study.

V usage is TRBV2 and J usage is TRBJ2-2; D perhaps matches TRBD2 (6 bases). The CDR3 loop spans 14 amino acids. V lost 8 bases, J lost 3 bases, and 13 bases lay in between. Germline V gene data show CDR1 as SNHLY and CDR2 as FYNNEI. Here the CDR3 reads CASGGTSYTGELFF. Written as DNA, the CDR3 is TGTGCCAGCGGTGGGACTTCCTACACCGGGGAGCTGTTTTTT.

The chain recombines TRBV2 with TRBJ1-2, with 8 positions matching TRBD1. Trimming at V came to 3 bases and at J to 6 bases, leaving 6 bases not matched to a gene. The germline gives CDR1 SNHLY, CDR2 FYNNEI. CDR3 size: 14 residues. The CDR3 coding sequence is TGTGCCAGCAGTGAGGGGCAGGGGGCTCATGGCTACACCTTC. It translates to CASSEGQGAHGYTF.

In this sample, this clone turned up once. This chain links TRBV27 with TRBJ2-3; 8 positions agree with TRBD2. This CDR3 contains 13 residues. Losses at the gene ends were 3 bases for V and 5 bases for J; bases not matched to a gene: 1. Germline lookup yields CDR1 MNHEY and CDR2 SMNVEV (reference sequence). As DNA, the CDR3 is TGTGCCAGCAGTTTTCTAGCGGGAGATACGCAGTATTTT. Protein product: CASSFLAGDTQYF.

This clone was picked up one time. The chain is built from TRBV4-3 and TRBJ2-3, with 7 positions matching TRBD2. The CDR3 loop spans 17 amino acids. Germline V gene lookup returns CDR1 LGHNA and CDR2 YSLEER. The V and J ends lost 3 bases and 0 bases, in that order; junction bases with no gene match: 9. CDR3 in DNA: TGCGCCAGCAGCCAGCAAACTAGCGCCTCTAGCACAGATACGCAGTATTTT. Residues: CASSQQTSASSTDTQYF.

This chain connects TRBV30 to TRBJ2-1, with 11 bases fitting TRBD2. After removal of 1 base from V and 15 bases from J, the junction contained 5 bases not matched to a gene. The CDR3 has 12 amino acids. The germline gives CDR1 GTSNPN, CDR2 SVGIG (reference sequence). Here the CDR3 reads CAWSALAGGLFF. Written as DNA, the CDR3 is TGTGCCTGGAGTGCCCTAGCGGGGGGTTTGTTCTTC. The full variable domain, its missing parts supplied by reference TRBV30 and TRBJ2-1, is SQTIHQWPATLVQPVGSPLSLECTVEGTSNPNLYWYRQAAGRGLQLLFYSVGIGQISSEVPQNLSASRPQDRQFILSSKKLLLSDSGFYLCAWSALAGGLFFGPGTRLTVL.

The V gene is TRBV9, the J gene TRBJ1-2, with 7 bases matching TRBD1. The CDR3 extends over 16 amino acids. Germline V gene lookup returns CDR1 SGDLS and CDR2 YYNGEE. Trimming removed 0 bases from V and 0 bases from J; junction bases left unmatched: 5. CDR3 bases: TGTGCCAGCAGCGTAGGAGGGGGCGAAGCTAACTATGGCTACACCTTC. Its protein is CASSVGGGEANYGYTF.

The J gene is TRBJ1-1, the V gene TRBV7-9, with a weak D call TRBD1 (6 bases). Trimming removed 6 bases at V and 11 bases at J, with 19 bases between. The length of the CDR3 is 13 residues. CDR1 and CDR2 (germline): SEHNR, FQNEAQ (reference sequence). In DNA form, the CDR3 reads TGTGCCAGCAGGGGGGGGGTTACAGGGCGGGCTTTCTTT. This codes for CASRGGVTGRAFF.

A single count supports this clone. V usage is TRBV2 and J usage is TRBJ2-3, with 16 nucleotides matching TRBD2. Germline CDR1 SNHLY, CDR2 FYNNEI. CDR3 length: 16 amino acids. J was trimmed by 3 bases and V by 8 bases; bases with no gene match: 5. The CDR3 bases are TGTGCCAGCGAGGGACTAGCGGGGGGGCGTACAGATACGCAGTATTTT. The encoded protein is CASEGLAGGRTDTQYF.

This clone was picked up one time. This chain uses TRBV2 with TRBJ2-1; 12 positions match TRBD2. V dropped 5 bases and J dropped 6; count of bases not matched to a gene: 5. The CDR3 runs 15 residues. CDR1 SNHLY and CDR2 FYNNEI come from the germline V gene. CDR3 amino acids: CASSRTSGARNEQFF. The CDR3 nucleotides read TGTGCCAGCAGTAGGACTAGCGGGGCCCGCAATGAGCAGTTCTTC.

The gene calls are TRBV10-2 and TRBJ2-1; 10 nucleotides match TRBD1. There are 16 residues in the CDR3. Germline lookup yields CDR1 WSHSY and CDR2 SAAADI. V was clipped by 7 bases and J by 1 base; unmatched bases: 7. CDR3 nucleotide sequence: TGCGCCAGCACACCAAGGACAGGGGGATCCTACAATGAGCAGTTCTTC. Amino acids: CASTPRTGGSYNEQFF.

This chain links TRBV27 with TRBJ1-2; D gene ambiguous. The ends were cut back, 2 bases at V and 0 bases at J, with 7 bases in the middle. This CDR3 is 14 amino acids long. The V gene's germline CDR1 is MNHEY and CDR2 SMNVEV (reference sequence). CDR3 loop: CASSLRSSNYGYTF. The CDR3, as DNA: TGTGCCAGCAGTTTACGGAGCTCTAACTATGGCTACACCTTC.

In this sample, this clone turned up once. This sequence joins TRBV21-1 and TRBJ1-2; TRBD1, as called in the table, went unchecked against the DNA. TRBV21-1 is given as a pseudogene. The CDR3 totals 12 residues. CDR3 bases: TGTGCCAGCAGCCACACGCAGGGCCACTACACCTTC. Its translation: CASSHTQGHYTF.

This clone was observed once. The chain carries TRBV29-1 and TRBJ1-6; 8 nucleotides agree with TRBD1. The CDR3 runs 14 residues. The junction had 9 bases not matched to a gene; V was cut back by 7 bases and J by 7 bases. Germline CDR1 reads SQVTM; CDR2 reads ANQGSEA. This chain's CDR3 is CSAWTGNPNSPLHF. CDR3 DNA: TGCAGCGCTTGGACAGGGAACCCAAATTCACCCCTCCACTTT.

This sequence joins TRBV18 and TRBJ2-3; no definite D call. The CDR3 is 13 residues long. With 0 bases removed from V and 5 bases from J, the gap between germline ends came to 6 bases. Germline assignment: CDR1 KGHSH and CDR2 LQKENI. The CDR3 DNA follows: TGTGCCAGCTCACCACCGAATAGAGATACGCAGTATTTT. Its protein is CASSPPNRDTQYF.

The chain employs TRBV2 and TRBJ1-4; 10 bases are a match to TRBD1. J was trimmed by 5 bases and V by 4 bases; bases with no gene match: 4. CDR1 is SNHLY and CDR2 is FYNNEI in the germline V gene. CDR3 size: 15 residues. The CDR3 DNA reads as TGTGCCAGCAGTGGGACAGGGGGGTGGAATGAAAAACTGTTTTTT. Protein sequence: CASSGTGGWNEKLFF.

The chain combines TRBV7-2 with TRBJ2-6; TRBD1 is a possible D gene (6 bases). Germline-derived CDR1 and CDR2 are SGHTA and FQGNSA. The CDR3 has 18 amino acids. V was cut by 2 bases and J by 1 base, with 15 bases left in between. CDR3 in DNA: TGTGCCAGCAGCTTACAGGGGAGATTGGCATCTGGGGCCAACGTCCTGACTTTC. This encodes CASSLQGRLASGANVLTF. The full variable domain, with the rest looked up from reference TRBV7-2 and TRBJ2-6, is GAGVSQSPSNKVTEKGKDVELRCDPISGHTALYWYRQSLGQGLEFLIYFQGNSAPDKSGLPSDRFSAERTGGSVSTLTIQRTQQEDSAVYLCASSLQGRLASGANVLTFGAGSRLTVL.

The chain is built from TRBV6-5 and TRBJ1-5; tentative D call: TRBD1 (5 bases). Trimming left V 7 bases short and J 3 bases short, with 10 bases between. This CDR3 has 13 amino acids. Germline V gives CDR1 MNHEY, CDR2 SVGAGI. CDR3 coding DNA: TGTGCCAGCAAAGGACATATCAATCAGCCCCAGCATTTT. This translates into CASKGHINQPQHF.

This clone was counted a few times. Other DNA sequences in this sample translate to the same CDR3. The V call is TRBV9, the J call TRBJ1-1; D might be TRBD1 (5 bases). V was trimmed by 4 bases and J by 4 bases, leaving 11 bases between them. The CDR3 length is 13 residues. Germline V gives CDR1 SGDLS, CDR2 YYNGEE. CDR3 protein: CASSPWGGTEAFF. CDR3 in DNA: TGTGCCAGCAGCCCCTGGGGCGGCACTGAAGCTTTCTTT.